Below are 23 T cell receptor beta chains sequenced from a single sample in a study of control samples from healthy donors and cancer patients. The method was immunoSEQ multiplex PCR; TCRdb's version includes in-frame clones alone and lacks a portion of them. The table includes over 150,000 clones, 90% to 95% detected once. The sequenced sample consisted of blood. These TCRs come from a woman aged 18-29 years in good health.

The chain uses TRBV19 and TRBJ1-4; D not resolved. Germline lookup yields CDR1 LNHDA and CDR2 SQIVND (reference sequence). V gave up 3 bases and J gave up 0 bases, with 5 bases separating them. The CDR3 has 14 residues. Here the CDR3 DNA reads TGTGCCAGTAGTATCCCGCCAACTAATGAAAAACTGTTTTTT. Protein product: CASSIPPTNEKLFF.

A single count supports this clone. V is TRBV6-1 and J is TRBJ1-1, with D possibly TRBD1 on 5 matching bases. Between the trimmed V and J ends, which lost 2 bases and 3 bases, there was a span of 13 bases. CDR1 and CDR2 (germline): MNHNS, SASEGT. The CDR3 loop spans 15 amino acids. CDR3 DNA sequence: TGTGCCAGCAGTGAAAACCCAGGGTCCTACACTGAAGCTTTCTTT. It yields the protein CASSENPGSYTEAFF.

The J gene is TRBJ2-1, the V gene TRBV14; D gene ambiguous. The CDR3 contains 13 residues. Germline CDR1 reads SGHDN; CDR2 reads FVKESK. V lost 4 bases and J lost 3, with 7 bases in between. The CDR3 DNA follows: TGTGCCAGCAGCCGTCGGATCTACAATGAGCAGTTCTTC. Translating gives CASSRRIYNEQFF.

V is TRBV19 and J is TRBJ1-1; a possible D gene is TRBD1 (5 bases). The CDR3 is 15 amino acids. Trimming cost V 1 base and J 2 bases, with 11 bases left between them. Germline CDR1 is LNHDA and CDR2 is SQIVND (reference sequence). The CDR3 here is CASSIVADINTEAFF. The CDR3 nucleotides are TGTGCCAGTAGTATAGTAGCGGACATCAACACTGAAGCTTTCTTT.

The chain carries TRBV19 and TRBJ1-1; possibly TRBD1 for D (6 bases). Per germline, CDR1 LNHDA and CDR2 SQIVND (reference sequence). The V and J ends lost 10 bases and 3 bases respectively, with 12 bases between them. The CDR3 is 12 amino acids. The CDR3 here is CATKRGDTEAFF. CDR3 coding DNA: TGTGCCACCAAGAGGGGGGACACTGAAGCTTTCTTT.

This chain uses TRBV19 with TRBJ1-1, with D possibly matching TRBD1 (5 bases). V dropped 3 bases and J dropped 4 bases, with 21 bases sitting between them. This CDR3 is 17 amino acids long. The germline CDR1 and CDR2 sequences are LNHDA and SQIVND (reference sequence). For the CDR3, the DNA is TGTGCCAGTAGTATTAGGGGTCCAGCCAGAAGGGGCACTGAAGCTTTCTTT. Translation: CASSIRGPARRGTEAFF.

The chain links TRBV6-5 to TRBJ2-1; 9 bases are shared with TRBD1. The junction had 9 bases not matched to a gene; V was cut back by 6 bases and J by 6 bases. The germline CDR1 and CDR2 sequences are MNHEY and SVGAGI. CDR3 length: 15 residues. CDR3 DNA: TGTGCCAGCAGCCGTACAGGGGGCGGGAGCAATGAGCAGTTCTTC. Its translation is CASSRTGGGSNEQFF.

The J gene is TRBJ1-4, the V gene TRBV12-3 or TRBV12-4; D might be TRBD1 (6 bases). The CDR3 has 12 residues. Deletions cut 6 bases from V and 6 bases from J, with 8 bases between. The DNA for the CDR3 is TGTGCCAGCAGGTCAGGGGATGAAAAACTGTTTTTT. This gives the protein CASRSGDEKLFF.

This clone was recorded once. The chain joins TRBV27 to TRBJ1-1; 7 bases map to TRBD1. V lost 5 bases to trimming and J lost 6 bases; unmatched junction nucleotides: 12. CDR3 length: 15 residues. Looked up from germline, CDR1 is MNHEY and CDR2 is SMNVEV (reference sequence). CDR3 loop: CASSTSDRVGAEAFF. The CDR3 bases are TGTGCCAGCAGTACCTCAGACAGGGTAGGGGCTGAAGCTTTCTTT.

The rearrangement links TRBV7-3 to TRBJ1-2; 11 positions match TRBD1. CDR1 is SGHTA and CDR2 is FQGTGA in the germline V gene. This CDR3 comprises 14 residues. The V gene end was trimmed by 4 bases and the J gene end by 4 bases; junction bases not matched to a gene: 2. CDR3 sequence (DNA): TGTGCCAGCAGCTGGGGACAGGGGGTCTATGGCTACACCTTC. Translating it yields CASSWGQGVYGYTF.

The CDR3: CASSQTAGNIQYF. CDR3 in DNA: TGCGCCAGCAGCCAGACAGCGGGAAACATTCAGTACTTC. This rearrangement joins TRBV4-1 to TRBJ2-4; D may be TRBD2 (6 bases). Germline V gives CDR1 MGHRA, CDR2 YSYEKL. The CDR3 loop spans 13 amino acids. V gave up 3 bases and J gave up 6 bases, with 9 bases separating them.

This chain connects TRBV7-9 to TRBJ2-5, with TRBD2 as a possible D gene (6 bases). V was shortened by 4 bases and J by 9 bases, with 21 bases between the two germline ends. The germline V gene encodes CDR1 SEHNR and CDR2 FQNEAQ (reference sequence). The CDR3 runs 15 residues. The CDR3 DNA is TGTGCCAGCAGCTCGTCGGGGCTCACCTCGGGGGCCCAGTACTTC. This gives the protein CASSSSGLTSGAQYF.

The CDR3 reads CAWSVDGENEKLFF. The CDR3 DNA sequence: TGTGCCTGGAGTGTGGACGGAGAGAATGAAAAACTGTTTTTT. The chain has TRBV30 and TRBJ1-4; D is uncertain. Germline V gives CDR1 GTSNPN, CDR2 SVGIG (reference sequence). The CDR3 is 14 amino acids. V lost 0 bases and J lost 5, with 10 bases in between.

This chain joins TRBV19 and TRBJ2-1, with TRBD2 as a possible D gene (5 bases). Per germline, CDR1 LNHDA and CDR2 SQIVND (reference sequence). Trimming shortened V by 5 bases and J by 10 bases, and 9 bases separated the two germline ends. This CDR3 contains 11 residues. The CDR3 loop is CASSSRGEQFF. The CDR3 bases are TGTGCCAGTAGTTCGCGAGGGGAGCAGTTCTTC.

This chain connects TRBV27 to TRBJ1-1; D is unclear. The CDR3 runs 15 residues. V lost 3 bases and J 5 bases, leaving 16 bases between the germline ends. Germline-derived CDR1 and CDR2 are MNHEY and SMNVEV (reference sequence). The CDR3 loop reads CASSLNPTVGTEAFF. The CDR3 coding sequence is TGTGCCAGCAGTTTGAATCCCACGGTTGGAACTGAAGCTTTCTTT.

The chain uses TRBV5-5 and TRBJ1-4; D is perhaps TRBD1 (5 bases). Between the trimmed V and J ends, which lost 3 bases and 10 bases, there was a span of 16 bases. The CDR3 has 14 amino acids. Looked up from germline, CDR1 is SGHKS and CDR2 is YYEKEE (reference sequence). The CDR3 sequence is CASSWDGSIGKLFF. The CDR3 DNA is TGTGCCAGCAGCTGGGACGGCTCTATAGGAAAACTGTTTTTT.

The V call is TRBV28, the J call TRBJ1-5; no clear D gene. V lost 5 bases to trimming and J lost 0 bases, with 5 bases between them. Looked up from germline, CDR1 is MDHEN and CDR2 is SYDVKM. CDR3 length: 13 amino acids. The CDR3 DNA sequence: TGTGCCAGCAGTCCGGCTAGCAATCAGCCCCAGCATTTT. Amino acid sequence: CASSPASNQPQHF.

This clone showed up just once. The rearrangement joins TRBV28 to TRBJ1-1, with D unclear. The CDR3 is made up of 15 amino acids. Germline lookup yields CDR1 MDHEN and CDR2 SYDVKM. V was shortened by 6 bases and J by 0 bases, with 14 bases between the two germline ends. The CDR3 nucleotides are TGTGCCAGCAGCGAAGGCACGGCCTTGAACACTGAAGCTTTCTTT. Residues: CASSEGTALNTEAFF. Based on the CDR3 plus reference TRBV28 and TRBJ1-1, the full variable domain is DVKVTQSSRYLVKRTGEKVFLECVQDMDHENMFWYRQDPGLGLRLIYFSYDVKMKEKGDIPEGYSVSREKKERFSLILESASTNQTSMYLCASSEGTALNTEAFFGQGTRLTVV.

This sequence joins TRBV5-5 and TRBJ1-5; tentatively, D is TRBD1 (5 bases). Trimming stripped 2 bases from V and 9 bases from J, with 9 bases between. Germline values: CDR1 SGHKS, CDR2 YYEKEE (reference sequence). The CDR3 extends over 12 amino acids. CDR3 region: CASSLEGTPQHF. The DNA of the CDR3 is TGTGCCAGCAGCTTAGAGGGGACGCCCCAGCATTTT.

The chain recombines TRBV2 with TRBJ1-5; D is unresolved. Germline CDR1 is SNHLY and CDR2 is FYNNEI. This CDR3 is 14 amino acids long. V lost 4 bases and J 3 bases, leaving 10 bases between the germline ends. The DNA for the CDR3 is TGTGCCAGCAGTGGCAGCCGGACCAATCAGCCCCAGCATTTT. Encoded protein: CASSGSRTNQPQHF.

The chain employs TRBV5-4 and TRBJ1-2; D unresolved. Trimming shortened V by 0 bases and J by 5 bases, and 8 bases separated the two germline ends. CDR1 SGHNT and CDR2 YYREEE come from the germline V gene (reference sequence). This CDR3 has 13 amino acids. The CDR3 region is CASSLAGGYGYTF. CDR3 in DNA: TGTGCCAGCAGCTTGGCTGGAGGGTATGGCTACACCTTC.

The genes are TRBV19 and TRBJ2-1; 7 nucleotides align to TRBD1. The CDR3 runs 15 residues. Losses at the gene ends were 3 bases for V and 9 bases for J; bases not matched to a gene: 11. Germline assignment: CDR1 LNHDA and CDR2 SQIVND (reference sequence). CDR3 sequence: CASSMGTAGRGEQFF. CDR3 in DNA: TGTGCCAGTAGTATGGGGACAGCTGGACGGGGTGAGCAGTTCTTC. The variable domain in full, with the rest retrieved from reference TRBV19 and TRBJ2-1, is DGGITQSPKYLFRKEGQNVTLSCEQNLNHDAMYWYRQDPGQGLRLIYYSQIVNDFQKGDIAEGYSVSREKKESFPLTVTSAQKNPTAFYLCASSMGTAGRGEQFFGPGTRLTVL.

The V gene is TRBV6-5, the J gene TRBJ1-4, with D perhaps matching TRBD1 (5 bases). The CDR3 length is 13 residues. Germline V gene data show CDR1 as MNHEY and CDR2 as SVGAGI. The V and J ends lost 6 bases and 15 bases respectively, with 20 bases between them. The CDR3 loop reads CASRPGLTGLLFF. The CDR3 coding sequence is TGTGCCAGCAGACCGGGACTTACGGGATTGTTGTTTTTT.